This T cell receptor (beta chain) was identified during a study of beta chain features in type 1 diabetes. Turning to the study itself: Healthy donors and patients showed comparable age, gender and cell yields. General study findings and limits: Sequencing the cDNA could make cells with high TCR expression show up more than they should.

Notes on this clone: Its antigen is currently unknown.

Every sorted population was more than 98% pure. This CDR3 is 12 amino acids long. Germline CDR1 SEHNR, CDR2 FQNEAQ (reference sequence). V was clipped by 3 bases and J by 6 bases, with 6 bases between them. Investigators reverse transcribed all isolated RNA, so they sequenced expressed TCRB transcripts. Method: immunoSEQ multiplex PCR; TCRdb's copy keeps in-frame clones and lacks some. The sample has under 500,000 clones, approximately 30% seen once. The chain carries TRBV7-9 and TRBJ2-1; D is possibly TRBD1 (6 bases). This clonotype was obtained from a man younger than 35 in good health. Sequenced: naive CD4+ T cells from blood. For the CDR3, the DNA is TGTGCCAGCAGCTTGACAGGCAATGAGCAGTTCTTC. Translated: CASSLTGNEQFF.